Each of the 22 T cell receptor beta chains below was sequenced from the same sample in a study of shared clonotypes between healthy human individuals. Naive CD8 isolation took CD45RO-negative cells positively selected for CCR7 and excluded terminally differentiated effector memory CD45RA+ cells. Libraries were prepared by immunoSEQ multiplex PCR; TCRdb keeps only in-frame clonotypes and omits some of them. The sample has 600,000 or so clones, roughly 98% seen once. Sequencing was done on a sample of naive CD8+ T cells sorted from blood. The source is a man under 40 in good health.

In the case of this clone: At one end the junction does not follow the germline gene, possibly because of a read error. The chain has TRBV29-1 and TRBJ2-5; 9 bases line up with TRBD1. This CDR3 has 11 residues. Germline CDR1 SQVTM, CDR2 ANQGSEA. The CDR3 is CSVGSNRGPHF. For the CDR3, the DNA is TGCAGCGTTGGATCCAACAGGGGGCCCCACTTC. The entire variable domain, with the rest obtained from reference TRBV29-1 and TRBJ2-5, is as follows: SAVISQKPSRDICQRGTSLTIQCQVDSQVTMMFWYRQQPGQSLTLIATANQGSEATYESGFVIDKFPISRPNLTFSTLTVSNMSPEDSSIYLCSVGSNRGPHFGPGTRLLVL.

This clone was counted a single time. The rearrangement links TRBV7-8 to TRBJ2-7; 11 nucleotides agree with TRBD2. V lost 1 base, J lost 1 base, and 3 bases stayed unmatched. Germline CDR1 is SGHVS and CDR2 is FQNEAQ. The CDR3 has 16 residues. The CDR3 nucleotides read TGTGCCAGCAGCTTAGACGGGACTAGCGGATCCTACGAGCAGTACTTC. This sequence encodes CASSLDGTSGSYEQYF.

The CDR3 reads CAWKEFIGSSYNEQFF. The CDR3 coding sequence is TGTGCCTGGAAGGAATTCATAGGAAGCTCCTACAATGAGCAGTTCTTC. The rearrangement joins TRBV30 to TRBJ2-1; D is uncertain. CDR3 size: 16 residues. Germline V gene sequence: CDR1 GTSNPN, CDR2 SVGIG (reference sequence). Trimming left V 4 bases short and J 0 bases short, with 16 bases between.

The chain recombines TRBV27 with TRBJ2-3; the match to TRBD2 covers 8 bases. Germline lookup yields CDR1 MNHEY and CDR2 SMNVEV (reference sequence). This CDR3 is built from 19 residues. Germline trimming cut 2 bases from V and 4 bases from J; bases unmatched to any gene: 17. The CDR3 DNA is TGTGCCAGCAGTTTAGCCCCCGGGCTAGCGGGCGGAAGGTCAGATACGCAGTATTTT. The encoded protein is CASSLAPGLAGGRSDTQYF.

The genes are TRBV30 and TRBJ1-1, with D unclear. CDR1 and CDR2 from the germline V gene are GTSNPN and SVGIG (reference sequence). V was pared by 2 bases and J by 0 bases, with 4 bases between. There are 12 residues in the CDR3. This chain's CDR3 is CAWSLVNTEAFF. The CDR3, as DNA: TGTGCCTGGAGTCTGGTGAACACTGAAGCTTTCTTT.

This clone has a single count. CDR3 in DNA: TGTGCCAGCAGCCAAGATTGGGTGGGATCGCCCACAGATACGCAGTATTTT. This codes for CASSQDWVGSPTDTQYF. The V call is TRBV14, the J call TRBJ2-3; D not resolved. The CDR3 has 17 amino acids. Trimming shortened V by 0 bases and J by 2 bases, and 15 bases separated the two germline ends. Germline-derived CDR1 and CDR2 are SGHDN and FVKESK.

The rearrangement uses TRBV5-4 and TRBJ2-7, with 9 bases identical to TRBD1. V lost 4 bases and J lost 2; bases outside the gene matches: 7. Germline V gives CDR1 SGHNT, CDR2 YYREEE (reference sequence). The CDR3 spans 15 residues. The CDR3, as DNA: TGTGCCAGCAGCCGGACAGGGGTCAACCCCTACGAGCAGTACTTC. It translates to CASSRTGVNPYEQYF.

The rearrangement links TRBV15 to TRBJ2-7, with 10 nucleotides matching TRBD2. This CDR3 region has 17 residues. V dropped 0 bases and J dropped 7; count of bases not matched to a gene: 12. CDR1 LNHNV and CDR2 YYDKDF come from the germline V gene (reference sequence). The CDR3 protein is CATSRDPEGLAGVEQYF. The CDR3 nucleotides read TGTGCCACCAGCAGAGATCCGGAGGGGCTAGCGGGAGTTGAGCAGTACTTC.

This chain connects TRBV7-9 to TRBJ2-7; TRBD1 aligns across 10 bases. This CDR3 has 14 residues. Germline V CDR1 and CDR2: SEHNR, FQNEAQ (reference sequence). Germline trimming cut 2 bases from V and 4 bases from J; bases unmatched to any gene: 2. In DNA, the CDR3 is TGTGCCAGCAGCTTATCGGACAGGGGGTACGAGCAGTACTTC. Translation: CASSLSDRGYEQYF. Filled out from reference TRBV7-9 and TRBJ2-7, the complete variable domain reads DTGVSQNPRHKITKRGQNVTFRCDPISEHNRLYWYRQTLGQGPEFLTYFQNEAQLEKSRLLSDRFSAERPKGSFSTLEIQRTEQGDSAMYLCASSLSDRGYEQYFGPGTRLTVT.

This rearrangement joins TRBV5-4 to TRBJ2-7, with TRBD2 matching over 7 bases. This CDR3 contains 15 residues. Losses at the gene ends were 3 bases for V and 5 bases for J; bases not matched to a gene: 11. Germline assignment: CDR1 SGHNT and CDR2 YYREEE (reference sequence). The DNA of the CDR3 is TGTGCCAGCAGCTCCCCGGGGGTAGCGGGTAACGAGCAGTACTTC. As protein: CASSSPGVAGNEQYF.

Concerning this clone itself: The sample contains more than one DNA sequence encoding this CDR3. The chain combines TRBV9 with TRBJ2-1; D is unresolved. CDR1 is SGDLS, CDR2 YYNGEE, per germline. The CDR3 sequence is 11 residues long. The V end lost 3 bases, the J end lost 5 bases, and 3 bases lay between the germline ends. CDR3: CASSANNEQFF. For the CDR3, the DNA is TGTGCCAGCAGCGCCAACAATGAGCAGTTCTTC.

The rearrangement joins TRBV5-4 to TRBJ2-1; tentatively, D is TRBD2 (6 bases). Germline CDR1 is SGHNT and CDR2 is YYREEE (reference sequence). CDR3 length equals 12 residues. V was shortened by 7 bases and J by 5 bases, with 10 bases between the two germline ends. CDR3 sequence (DNA): TGTGCCAGCGGGGGGTACGACAATGAGCAGTTCTTC. It codes for CASGGYDNEQFF.

V and J are TRBV7-8 and TRBJ1-2; 10 bases are a match to TRBD1. This CDR3 spans 15 amino acids. Germline V gene sequence: CDR1 SGHVS, CDR2 FQNEAQ. V gave up 5 bases and J gave up 4 bases; unmatched junction bases: 7. The CDR3 sequence is CASSRGTGDIYGYTF. The CDR3 DNA reads TGTGCCAGCAGCCGCGGGACAGGGGACATCTATGGCTACACCTTC.

The chain uses TRBV28 and TRBJ2-5; 8 positions agree with TRBD1. There are 14 residues in the CDR3. Per the germline V gene, CDR1 is MDHEN and CDR2 is SYDVKM. J was trimmed by 1 base and V by 3 bases; bases with no gene match: 1. The CDR3, as DNA: TGTGCCAGCAGTTTGGACAGGGCCCAAGAGACCCAGTACTTC. It specifies CASSLDRAQETQYF.

This chain connects TRBV5-1 to TRBJ2-3; D is unresolved. This CDR3 has 14 residues. Germline CDR1 and CDR2: SGHRS and YFSETQ. Trimming shortened V by 1 base and J by 3 bases, and 9 bases separated the two germline ends. CDR3 sequence: CASSLMLQTDTQYF. The CDR3 DNA reads as TGCGCCAGCAGCTTGATGCTACAAACAGATACGCAGTATTTT.

Here the CDR3 DNA reads TGTGCCACCAGCGGCCAAGGCGGACGGCAGTACTTC. Its translation is CATSGQGGRQYF. The chain is built from TRBV15 and TRBJ2-4; D is unresolved. Germline CDR1 and CDR2: LNHNV and YYDKDF (reference sequence). The V gene lost 5 bases and the J gene lost 13 bases, with 15 bases spanning the gap. The CDR3 covers 12 residues.

This clone has just one count. This rearrangement joins TRBV7-2 to TRBJ2-3, with D unclear. The CDR3 extends over 12 amino acids. The germline V gene has CDR1 SGHTA and CDR2 FQGNSA. Trimming cost V 2 bases and J 6 bases, with 6 bases left between them. DNA for the CDR3: TGTGCCAGCAGCTTACAGCTGGATACGCAGTATTTT. Translating it yields CASSLQLDTQYF.

The V gene is TRBV6-1, the J gene TRBJ1-2, with D maybe TRBD1 (5 bases). The CDR3 totals 10 residues. V lost 8 bases to trimming and J lost 8 bases, with 9 bases between them. The germline CDR1 and CDR2 sequences are MNHNS and SASEGT. The CDR3 loop is CASEGYGYTF. The CDR3 DNA reads TGTGCCAGCGAGGGGTACGGCTACACCTTC.

As regards this clone: The junction departs from the called germline gene at one end, perhaps through a read error. The CDR3 reads CASSFRGSPQWMIF. CDR3 sequence (DNA): TGTGCCAGCAGTTTTCGCGGGAGTCCCCAGTGGATGATCTTC. This chain links TRBV27 with TRBJ2-1; 7 positions agree with TRBD2. Germline V CDR1 and CDR2: MNHEY, SMNVEV (reference sequence). This CDR3 is built from 14 residues.

The V call is TRBV10-3, the J call TRBJ2-3; maybe TRBD2 (6 bases). Trimming left V 2 bases short and J 1 base short, with 10 bases between. There are 15 residues in the CDR3. Germline V gene sequence: CDR1 ENHRY, CDR2 SYGVKD. CDR3 region: CAISESGGGTDTQYF. The CDR3 DNA reads TGTGCCATCAGTGAGAGCGGCGGGGGCACAGATACGCAGTATTTT.

This chain joins TRBV6-5 and TRBJ2-1; 7 bases agree with TRBD2. The J segment lost 8 bases and the V segment lost 7 bases, leaving 5 bases of the junction unmatched. The germline V gene encodes CDR1 MNHEY and CDR2 SVGAGI. The CDR3 length is 12 residues. CDR3 protein: CASTPGGDEQFF. The CDR3 DNA reads as TGTGCCAGCACCCCGGGAGGAGATGAGCAGTTCTTC.

The genes are TRBV27 and TRBJ1-5; a weak D match, TRBD1 (5 bases). V gave up 1 base and J gave up 4 bases, with 8 bases separating them. The CDR3 is 14 amino acids. CDR1 and CDR2 (germline): MNHEY, SMNVEV (reference sequence). The CDR3 region is CASSLWGTNQPQHF. DNA for the CDR3: TGTGCCAGCAGTTTATGGGGGACTAATCAGCCCCAGCATTTT.